This T cell receptor beta chain is drawn from a study of blood T cell repertoires in COVID-19. Study-wide background: Samples taken during acute and convalescent COVID-19 were collected in the United States, Italy and Spain. In each case, the material was cDNA or gDNA derived from T cells, B-cell-depleted T cells, or PBMCs.

This CDR3 is 14 amino acids long. The ends were cut back, 4 bases at V and 9 bases at J, with 16 bases in the middle. Looked up from germline, CDR1 is LGHDT and CDR2 is YNNKEL (reference sequence). Assay: immunoSEQ multiplex PCR; the TCRdb copy retains only in-frame clones and omits some. Counted here are 350,000 or so clones, about 90% occurring once; the ten biggest clones make up less than 11%. One Seattle source followed patients from active infection through their disease course. The sequencing sample was made of peripheral blood. The rearrangement joins TRBV3-1 (or the pseudogene TRBV3-2) to TRBJ2-4; D is possibly TRBD1 (6 bases). The clonotype comes from a woman in her 30s with COVID-19, enrolled during active disease. The CDR3 DNA reads as TGTGCCAGCAGCCTGTTACTACAGGGCTCCATTCAGTACTTC. Encoded protein: CASSLLLQGSIQYF.